The following is a T cell receptor beta chain sequence with its context. Its antigen is unknown. The record has no base qualities; no much larger clone is one base away. This sample is part of a study of T cell changes during pregnancy in multiple sclerosis (dated by TCRdb to the late 2010s). As for the study more broadly: Changes in the T cell repertoire over the course of pregnancy were examined in this study in women with multiple sclerosis.

The protocol used for the library was the immunoSEQ multiplex PCR assay. The table comes from immuneACCESS by way of TCRdb, which keeps in-frame sequences with V and J called. Part of the clones is missing from these tables; in studies checked, under half for an unresolved V gene and the rest for unknown reasons. The sample contains approximately 34,000 clones, 90% of them found a single time. The ten most abundant clones make up about 11% of the sample. The germline V gene provides CDR1 MGHRA and CDR2 YSYEKL. Its CDR3 holds 15 amino acids, cysteine through phenylalanine. Of the read, only the CDR3 DNA is kept; its 45 bases are in frame from base 1. V is pared back by 9 bases and J by 0 bases, with 15 bases lying between the germline termini.

The chain employs TRBV4-1 and TRBJ2-1; the D gene cannot be resolved reliably. The sequences come from CD8+ T cells from peripheral blood mononuclear cells, collected before pregnancy. The receptor was derived from a female donor with multiple sclerosis, enrolled in a pregnancy study. CDR3 reads: CASAAVESSYNEQFF. The DNA sequence follows: TGCGCCAGTGCGGCGGTAGAAAGCTCCTACAATGAGCAGTTCTTC.